Each of the 30 T cell receptor beta chains below was sequenced from the same sample in a study of CD8 T cells in Susac syndrome. RNA in amounts of about 0.45 to 1 ug was reverse transcribed with random hexamers. A single record per CDR3 protein comes from TCRdb applying MiXCR to the immunoSEQ multiplex PCR reads. The sample lists 80,000 to 90,000 distinct CDR3 sequences, about 93% occurring once. Sequencing used CD8+ T cells from PBMCs. The source is a human donor in good health.

The rearrangement uses TRBV9 and TRBJ2-2; TRBD2 agrees at 11 bases. V gave up 2 bases and J gave up 6 bases; unmatched junction bases: 6. The germline V gene encodes CDR1 SGDLS and CDR2 YYNGEE. This CDR3 contains 16 residues. The CDR3 protein is CASSVPGTSGSGELFF. CDR3 DNA sequence: TGTGCCAGCAGCGTCCCCGGGACTAGCGGCTCCGGGGAGCTGTTTTTT.

The genes are TRBV19 and TRBJ1-1, with a possible D match to TRBD1 (6 bases). Trimming removed 10 bases at V and 4 bases at J, with 19 bases between. From germline, CDR1 is LNHDA and CDR2 SQIVND (reference sequence). This CDR3 comprises 14 residues. The CDR3 here is CATEGGGWGTEAFF. CDR3 sequence (DNA): TGTGCCACCGAGGGGGGAGGTTGGGGCACTGAAGCTTTCTTT.

The CDR3 region is CSVEGGNGSNRDNEQFF. The CDR3 DNA reads TGCAGCGTTGAAGGGGGGAATGGGTCTAATCGTGACAATGAGCAGTTCTTC. The genes are TRBV29-1 and TRBJ2-1; the D call may be TRBD1 or TRBD2 (5 bases each). V dropped 1 base and J dropped 5 bases, with 21 bases sitting between them. Germline values: CDR1 SQVTM, CDR2 ANQGSEA. CDR3 length: 17 residues.

This chain uses TRBV2 with TRBJ2-3; the match to TRBD2 covers 7 bases. The J segment lost 15 bases and the V segment lost 6 bases, leaving 15 bases of the junction unmatched. This CDR3 contains 13 residues. Germline V CDR1 and CDR2: SNHLY, FYNNEI. This CDR3 is CASSQDGEGNRYF. Here the CDR3 DNA reads TGTGCCAGCAGCCAAGATGGGGAGGGTAATCGTTATTTT.

J is TRBJ2-7 and V is TRBV9; D possibly corresponds to TRBD1 (5 bases). The CDR3 runs 12 residues. Germline V gene data show CDR1 as SGDLS and CDR2 as YYNGEE. Trimming pared 0 bases from V and 6 bases from J, leaving 7 bases between. CDR3 sequence (DNA): TGTGCCAGCAGCGTAGACCAGGGCGAGCAGTACTTC. This translates into CASSVDQGEQYF.

The gene calls are TRBV6-5 and TRBJ2-3; either TRBD1 or TRBD2 may supply D (5 bases each). Trimming removed 6 bases at V and 1 base at J, with 8 bases between. Germline V lookup: CDR1 MNHEY, CDR2 SVGAGI. This CDR3 has 13 amino acids. In nucleotides, the CDR3 is TGTGCCAGCAGCCGGGGCGGCACAGATACGCAGTATTTT. Protein sequence: CASSRGGTDTQYF.

J is TRBJ2-2 and V is TRBV13; D gene uncertain. Trimming took off 5 bases at V and 4 bases at J, with 11 bases between the two ends. The CDR3 extends over 14 amino acids. Germline lookup yields CDR1 PRHDT and CDR2 FYEKMQ (reference sequence). Written as DNA, the CDR3 is TGTGCCAGCAGCCACGTGTCCCCCACCGGGGAGCTGTTTTTT. Amino acid sequence: CASSHVSPTGELFF.

The rearrangement uses TRBV2 and TRBJ2-3, with 7 nucleotides matching TRBD2. V was pared by 4 bases and J by 0 bases, with 7 bases of the junction left unmatched. The CDR3 runs 16 residues. Germline loops: CDR1 SNHLY, CDR2 FYNNEI. This CDR3 reads CASSGGLAVSTDTQYF. CDR3 DNA sequence: TGTGCCAGCAGTGGGGGTCTAGCGGTTAGCACAGATACGCAGTATTTT.

This clonotype was counted between two and nine times. J is TRBJ1-6 and V is TRBV4-2; possible D gene TRBD1, 5 bases. This CDR3 comprises 15 residues. V dropped 4 bases and J dropped 10 bases, with 17 bases sitting between them. In germline, CDR1 is LGHNA, CDR2 YNFKEQ. In nucleotides, the CDR3 is TGTGCCAGCAGCCCCCGAGGGCAGGGAGGATCACCCCTCCACTTT. Encoded protein: CASSPRGQGGSPLHF.

The table lists this clonotype with a few counts. V usage is TRBV7-2 and J usage is TRBJ1-1; D is uncertain. Trimming removed 5 bases at V and 0 bases at J, with 7 bases between. CDR3 size: 13 residues. In germline, CDR1 is SGHTA, CDR2 FQGNSA. Here the CDR3 DNA reads TGTGCCAGCAGCGCCCGGTTGAACACTGAAGCTTTCTTT. Protein: CASSARLNTEAFF. The whole variable domain, filled in from reference TRBV7-2 and TRBJ1-1, reads GAGVSQSPSNKVTEKGKDVELRCDPISGHTALYWYRQSLGQGLEFLIYFQGNSAPDKSGLPSDRFSAERTGGSVSTLTIQRTQQEDSAVYLCASSARLNTEAFFGQGTRLTVV.

V is TRBV19 and J is TRBJ1-2; D remains unclear. Deletions cut 5 bases from V and 3 bases from J, with 16 bases between. In germline, CDR1 is LNHDA, CDR2 SQIVND (reference sequence). The CDR3 consists of 15 residues. The chain's CDR3 is CASSVWVKGDYGYTF. DNA of the CDR3: TGTGCCAGTAGTGTGTGGGTGAAGGGAGACTATGGCTACACCTTC.

This clonotype was observed a few times. The CDR3 nucleotides read TGTGCCAGCAGCGTGGCTAGCGGGGCAGATACGCAGTATTTT. Encoded protein: CASSVASGADTQYF. The chain carries TRBV9 and TRBJ2-3; 9 positions match TRBD2. The junction had 2 bases not matched to a gene; V was cut back by 2 bases and J by 4 bases. CDR3 length equals 14 residues. Germline V gene data show CDR1 as SGDLS and CDR2 as YYNGEE. The full variable domain, in which reference TRBV9 and TRBJ2-3 provide the parts outside the CDR3, is DSGVTQTPKHLITATGQRVTLRCSPRSGDLSVYWYQQSLDQGLQFLIQYYNGEERAKGNILERFSAQQFPDLHSELNLSSLELGDSALYFCASSVASGADTQYFGPGTRLTVL.

V is TRBV4-1 and J is TRBJ2-7, with 7 bases that match TRBD2. After removal of 5 bases from V and 6 bases from J, the junction contained 7 bases not matched to a gene. Germline CDR1 MGHRA, CDR2 YSYEKL. The CDR3 length is 13 residues. In DNA, the CDR3 is TGCGCCAGCAGCGAAAGGACTAGAACCGAGCAGTACTTC. It yields the protein CASSERTRTEQYF.

The chain links TRBV7-9 to TRBJ1-5, with D possibly matching TRBD1 (5 bases). The length of the CDR3 is 17 residues. V was shortened by 2 bases and J by 5 bases, with 19 bases between the two germline ends. Germline lookup yields CDR1 SEHNR and CDR2 FQNEAQ (reference sequence). CDR3 amino acids: CASSLQGREFTDQPQHF. CDR3 sequence (DNA): TGTGCCAGCAGCTTACAAGGCAGGGAATTCACTGATCAGCCCCAGCATTTT.

To note about this clonotype: At one end, the junction sequence differs from germline, possibly due to a read error. The chain uses TRBV6-2 or TRBV6-3 and TRBJ2-1; TRBD2 is a possible D gene (5 bases). CDR3 length: 12 amino acids. Germline CDR1 and CDR2: MNHEY and SVGEGT. The CDR3 sequence is CASSYSGPGNTF. The CDR3 DNA reads as TGTGCCAGCAGTTACTCTGGGCCGGGGAACACGTTC.

The V call is TRBV20-1, the J call TRBJ1-1; no firm D call. Germline V gene lookup returns CDR1 DFQATT and CDR2 SNEGSKA (reference sequence). Trimming stripped 1 base from V and 1 base from J, with 13 bases between. This CDR3 contains 15 residues. The CDR3 DNA reads TGCAGTGCTAGAGGGGGAGAGGTCACGAACACTGAAGCTTTCTTT. Translation: CSARGGEVTNTEAFF.

This clonotype has only a few counts. This rearrangement joins TRBV9 to TRBJ2-7; 9 bases line up with TRBD1. V dropped 0 bases and J dropped 5; count of bases not matched to a gene: 6. The CDR3 consists of 15 residues. Germline V CDR1 and CDR2: SGDLS, YYNGEE. CDR3 DNA: TGTGCCAGCAGCGTAGCTGGGACAGGGATCCACGAGCAGTACTTC. It yields the protein CASSVAGTGIHEQYF.

V and J are TRBV19 and TRBJ2-1; D uncertain. The V and J ends lost 2 bases and 7 bases respectively, with 9 bases between them. The CDR3 totals 13 residues. Germline V gives CDR1 LNHDA, CDR2 SQIVND (reference sequence). This CDR3 reads CASSITSLNEQFF. DNA for the CDR3: TGTGCCAGTAGTATAACAAGTCTGAATGAGCAGTTCTTC.

This clonotype appeared a single time. The V call is TRBV30, the J call TRBJ2-1; perhaps TRBD1 as D (6 bases). CDR1 is GTSNPN, CDR2 SVGIG, per germline (reference sequence). The CDR3 contains 16 residues. The V and J ends lost 3 bases and 6 bases respectively, with 21 bases between them. CDR3 amino acids: CAWRGFEGQFGNEQFF. The CDR3 DNA reads TGTGCCTGGAGAGGGTTTGAGGGACAATTTGGCAATGAGCAGTTCTTC.

This chain joins TRBV12-3 or TRBV12-4 and TRBJ1-5; maybe TRBD1 (5 bases). There are 14 residues in the CDR3. Trimming shortened V by 3 bases and J by 4 bases, and 10 bases separated the two germline ends. The CDR3 here is CASSLGQVNQPQHF. CDR3 nucleotide sequence: TGTGCCAGCAGTTTGGGGCAGGTTAATCAGCCCCAGCATTTT.

This chain joins TRBV19 and TRBJ2-7; D is unclear. This CDR3 contains 13 residues. V dropped 1 base and J dropped 3 bases, with 7 bases sitting between them. The germline CDR1 and CDR2 sequences are LNHDA and SQIVND (reference sequence). The CDR3 nucleotides are TGTGCCAGTAGTATAGTTGTGGACTACGAGCAGTACTTC. It specifies CASSIVVDYEQYF.

The chain links TRBV29-1 to TRBJ1-2; 9 bases fit TRBD1. Germline loops: CDR1 SQVTM, CDR2 ANQGSEA. CDR3 length: 12 amino acids. The ends lost 3 bases at V and 8 bases at J; junction bases unmatched: 4. CDR3 amino acids: CSVDRQGGGYTF. The CDR3 bases are TGCAGCGTTGACCGACAGGGGGGCGGCTACACCTTC.

V gene TRBV3-1 combines with J gene TRBJ2-1; tentatively, D is TRBD1 or TRBD2 (5 bases each). The CDR3 totals 15 residues. V lost 5 bases, J lost 7 bases, and 18 bases lay in between. Germline CDR1 LGHDT, CDR2 YNNKEL (reference sequence). This chain's CDR3 is CASSASWGPGNEQFF. In DNA, the CDR3 is TGTGCCAGCAGCGCTTCCTGGGGCCCGGGGAATGAGCAGTTCTTC.

The gene calls are TRBV7-2 and TRBJ2-7, with D tentatively TRBD2 (5 bases). The germline V gene encodes CDR1 SGHTA and CDR2 FQGNSA. The CDR3 loop spans 14 amino acids. The V end lost 3 bases, the J end lost 1 base, and 10 bases lay between the germline ends. The CDR3 bases are TGTGCCAGCAGCTTGAGGGCCAGATCCTACGAGCAGTACTTC. Protein product: CASSLRARSYEQYF.

The chain employs TRBV18 and TRBJ2-5; D assignment may be TRBD1 or TRBD2 (5 bases each). The V gene's germline CDR1 is KGHSH and CDR2 LQKENI. V was cut by 0 bases and J by 4 bases, with 9 bases left in between. This CDR3 contains 14 residues. CDR3 residues: CASSPPQGAETQYF. In DNA form, the CDR3 reads TGTGCCAGCTCACCACCTCAGGGAGCAGAGACCCAGTACTTC.

The J gene is TRBJ2-2, the V gene TRBV15; a possible D gene is TRBD1 (5 bases). Germline V gene lookup returns CDR1 LNHNV and CDR2 YYDKDF (reference sequence). Deletions cut 1 base from V and 6 bases from J, with 9 bases between. This CDR3 has 14 amino acids. CDR3 nucleotide sequence: TGTGCCACCAGCAGAGGGACATCCGCCGGGGAGCTGTTTTTT. Translated, it gives CATSRGTSAGELFF.

The genes are TRBV9 and TRBJ2-2, with 11 bases that match TRBD1. This CDR3 comprises 17 residues. Germline V CDR1 and CDR2: SGDLS, YYNGEE. The V gene end was trimmed by 0 bases and the J gene end by 6 bases; junction bases not matched to a gene: 7. CDR3: CASSVERTGGSAGELFF. CDR3 coding DNA: TGTGCCAGCAGCGTAGAGAGGACAGGGGGCTCGGCCGGGGAGCTGTTTTTT.

This chain joins TRBV29-1 and TRBJ1-1, with D unclear. The CDR3 spans 14 residues. Germline V gives CDR1 SQVTM, CDR2 ANQGSEA. V was pared by 0 bases and J by 4 bases, with 12 bases between. As DNA, the CDR3 is TGCAGCGTTGAAGATCAGCGGCAGCCCACTGAAGCTTTCTTT. It yields the protein CSVEDQRQPTEAFF. Together with reference TRBV29-1 and TRBJ1-1, the CDR3 gives the full variable domain: SAVISQKPSRDICQRGTSLTIQCQVDSQVTMMFWYRQQPGQSLTLIATANQGSEATYESGFVIDKFPISRPNLTFSTLTVSNMSPEDSSIYLCSVEDQRQPTEAFFGQGTRLTVV.

This chain uses TRBV24-1 with TRBJ1-1; D is uncertain. CDR1 KGHDR and CDR2 SFDVKD come from the germline V gene. Trimming took off 2 bases at V and 10 bases at J, with 10 bases between the two ends. CDR3 size: 12 residues. The CDR3 protein is CATSDSHGSAFF. DNA for the CDR3: TGTGCCACCAGTGATTCGCACGGTTCAGCTTTCTTT.

The CDR3 DNA reads as TGTGCCAGCAGTTCTGGCCACGAGCAGTACTTC. It codes for CASSSGHEQYF. J is TRBJ2-7 and V is TRBV6-5; no firm D call. The CDR3 totals 11 residues. Germline V gene data show CDR1 as MNHEY and CDR2 as SVGAGI. V was trimmed by 4 bases and J by 5 bases, leaving 6 bases between them.